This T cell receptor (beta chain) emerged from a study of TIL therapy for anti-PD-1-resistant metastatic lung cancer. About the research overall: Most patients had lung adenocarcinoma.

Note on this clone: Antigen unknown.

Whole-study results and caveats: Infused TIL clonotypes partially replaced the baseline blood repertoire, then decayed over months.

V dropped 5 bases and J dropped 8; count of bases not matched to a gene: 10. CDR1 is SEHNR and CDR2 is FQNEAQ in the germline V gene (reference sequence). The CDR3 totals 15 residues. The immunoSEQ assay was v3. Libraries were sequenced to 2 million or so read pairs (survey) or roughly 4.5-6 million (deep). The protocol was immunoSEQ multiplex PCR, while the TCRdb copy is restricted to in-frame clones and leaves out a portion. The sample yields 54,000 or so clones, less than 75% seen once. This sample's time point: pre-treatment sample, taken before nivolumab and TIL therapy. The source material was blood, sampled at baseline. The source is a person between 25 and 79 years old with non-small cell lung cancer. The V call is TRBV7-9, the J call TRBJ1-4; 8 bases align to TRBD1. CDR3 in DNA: TGTGCCAGCAGCCTCCAGGGGGCCCCAGGCGAAAAACTGTTTTTT. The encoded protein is CASSLQGAPGEKLFF.